The 25 T cell receptor beta chains reported below all come from one sample, sequenced in a study of T cells in narcolepsy. The assay was immunoSEQ multiplex PCR, and TCRdb's table has in-frame clones only and misses some. This repertoire shows around 32,000 clones, 79% found once; its top ten account for 0.85% to 1.3%. Sequencing was done on a sample of CD45RA- memory CD4+ T cells from PBMCs. The receptors stem from a human donor with narcolepsy.

The V call is TRBV5-1, the J call TRBJ2-5; TRBD2 matches at 7 bases. With 3 bases clipped from V and 4 bases from J, the junction kept 6 bases outside the gene matches. The germline V gene has CDR1 SGHRS and CDR2 YFSETQ. CDR3 length: 14 residues. CDR3 residues: CASSSGGSGETQYF. In nucleotides, the CDR3 is TGCGCCAGCAGCTCGGGGGGTTCGGGAGAGACCCAGTACTTC.

The V call is TRBV4-3, the J call TRBJ1-2; 8 bases line up with TRBD1. The CDR3 has 14 residues. Trimming removed 4 bases from V and 8 bases from J; junction bases left unmatched: 9. Germline V gene sequence: CDR1 LGHNA, CDR2 YSLEER. The CDR3 sequence is CASSLNQGARGYTF. CDR3 sequence (DNA): TGCGCCAGCAGCCTCAACCAGGGGGCGCGAGGCTACACCTTC.

CDR3 bases: TGTGCCAGCAGCTCCAGGACAGGGGGTCCGGAGCCCCAGCATTTT. It specifies CASSSRTGGPEPQHF. The chain combines TRBV5-6 with TRBJ1-5; TRBD1 matches at 10 bases. Germline loops: CDR1 SGHDT, CDR2 YYEEEE. V lost 3 bases, J lost 8 bases, and 8 bases stayed unmatched. The CDR3 covers 15 residues.

V gene TRBV5-4 combines with J gene TRBJ2-5; 8 positions agree with TRBD1. The DNA end is a closer match to TRBJ2-7, so the J assignment may be wrong. The CDR3 length is 15 residues. Germline assignment: CDR1 SGHNT and CDR2 YYREEE (reference sequence). The CDR3: CASSQGQGFSYEQYF. CDR3 sequence (DNA): TGTGCCAGCAGCCAAGGACAGGGATTCTCCTACGAGCAGTACTTC.

This clone was found a few times. The V gene is TRBV30, the J gene TRBJ1-1, with TRBD1 as a possible D gene (5 bases). CDR3 length: 14 amino acids. The germline V gene encodes CDR1 GTSNPN and CDR2 SVGIG (reference sequence). Trimming stripped 2 bases from V and 1 base from J, with 11 bases between. The CDR3 sequence is CAWSSRGGNTEAFF. CDR3 nucleotides: TGTGCCTGGAGTTCCCGGGGGGGGAACACTGAAGCTTTCTTT.

This clone has more than one count but fewer than ten. This rearrangement joins TRBV29-1 to TRBJ1-5, with TRBD1 identical over 7 bases. The CDR3 is 14 amino acids. Germline-derived CDR1 and CDR2 are SQVTM and ANQGSEA. With 6 bases clipped from V and 3 bases from J, the junction kept 8 bases outside the gene matches. The CDR3: CSVGGTDPNQPQHF. The CDR3, as DNA: TGCAGCGTCGGAGGGACAGACCCCAATCAGCCCCAGCATTTT.

V gene TRBV27 combines with J gene TRBJ1-1; 9 bases line up with TRBD1. This CDR3 spans 15 amino acids. CDR1 is MNHEY and CDR2 is SMNVEV in the germline V gene (reference sequence). J gave up 4 bases and V 4 bases, and 7 bases lay outside the gene matches. The CDR3 DNA follows: TGTGCCAGCAGTTCTTCCGGGACAGGGATCACTGAAGCTTTCTTT. Protein sequence: CASSSSGTGITEAFF.

This clone was recorded a few times. The chain employs TRBV7-2 and TRBJ1-2; 11 positions agree with TRBD1. V dropped 1 base and J dropped 2; count of bases not matched to a gene: 0. CDR3 size: 15 residues. Looked up from germline, CDR1 is SGHTA and CDR2 is FQGNSA. CDR3 loop: CASSLGTGGNYGYTF. CDR3 coding DNA: TGTGCCAGCAGCTTAGGGACAGGGGGCAACTATGGCTACACCTTC.

The chain is built from TRBV6-5 and TRBJ2-4, with D maybe TRBD1 (5 bases). V lost 7 bases to trimming and J lost 7 bases, with 11 bases between them. CDR3 length equals 12 residues. In germline, CDR1 is MNHEY, CDR2 SVGAGI. The CDR3 DNA sequence: TGTGCCAGCACCAGGGCTTTGAACATTCAGTACTTC. As protein: CASTRALNIQYF.

This chain links TRBV9 with TRBJ2-3, with D uncertain. Germline V CDR1 and CDR2: SGDLS, YYNGEE. The CDR3 length is 14 residues. V was trimmed by 3 bases and J by 0 bases, leaving 8 bases between them. The CDR3 region has the DNA TGTGCCAGCAGCGGTCTAGGCAGCACAGATACGCAGTATTTT. Its protein is CASSGLGSTDTQYF.

This rearrangement joins TRBV6-1 to TRBJ2-7, with D possibly TRBD1 on 5 matching bases. CDR1 is MNHNS and CDR2 is SASEGT in the germline V gene. The CDR3 runs 14 residues. V dropped 4 bases and J dropped 0 bases, with 10 bases sitting between them. The CDR3 sequence is CASSGTQSSYEQYF. The CDR3 DNA reads as TGTGCCAGCAGTGGGACACAGAGCTCCTACGAGCAGTACTTC.

The chain joins TRBV14 to TRBJ2-7; D not resolved. This CDR3 has 13 residues. Trimming took off 1 base at V and 6 bases at J, with 10 bases between the two ends. The germline V gene encodes CDR1 SGHDN and CDR2 FVKESK. Written as DNA, the CDR3 is TGTGCCAGCAGCCAAGTGATGAGGTTCGAGCAGTACTTC. Protein product: CASSQVMRFEQYF.

The gene calls are TRBV27 and TRBJ2-5, with D maybe TRBD2 (6 bases). Per germline, CDR1 MNHEY and CDR2 SMNVEV (reference sequence). The CDR3 is made up of 17 amino acids. V was shortened by 4 bases and J by 3 bases, with 21 bases between the two germline ends. The CDR3 reads CASSYPATSAGEETQYF. The CDR3 bases are TGTGCCAGCAGTTACCCCGCGACTAGTGCGGGTGAAGAGACCCAGTACTTC.

The chain carries TRBV5-1 and TRBJ2-1; D is perhaps TRBD2 (6 bases). CDR1 is SGHRS and CDR2 is YFSETQ in the germline V gene. V was clipped by 7 bases and J by 0 bases, with 11 bases between them. CDR3 length: 14 residues. The CDR3 sequence: CASYRDSSYNEQFF. CDR3 in DNA: TGCGCCAGCTACCGGGACTCCTCCTACAATGAGCAGTTCTTC. The whole variable domain, remainder taken from reference TRBV5-1 and TRBJ2-1, is KAGVTQTPRYLIKTRGQQVTLSCSPISGHRSVSWYQQTPGQGLQFLFEYFSETQRNKGNFPGRFSGRQFSNSRSEMNVSTLELGDSALYLCASYRDSSYNEQFFGPGTRLTVL.

The genes are TRBV19 and TRBJ1-2; 7 bases line up with TRBD1. This CDR3 has 17 residues. CDR1 and CDR2 from the germline V gene are LNHDA and SQIVND (reference sequence). Trimming took 5 bases from V and 2 from J; bases not matched to a gene: 14. CDR3 region: CASSRGTLGGENYGYTF. CDR3 coding DNA: TGTGCCAGTAGTCGAGGGACCTTAGGGGGCGAGAACTATGGCTACACCTTC.

This clone was detected only a few times. The rearrangement uses TRBV5-1 and TRBJ2-1, with TRBD2 matching 7 bases. There are 16 residues in the CDR3. CDR1 and CDR2 from the germline V gene are SGHRS and YFSETQ. V shed 2 bases, J shed 9 bases, and the junction held 14 bases outside the gene matches. Here the CDR3 reads CASSLGGGSGGGEQFF. The CDR3 DNA reads as TGCGCCAGCAGCTTAGGCGGCGGGAGTGGAGGAGGTGAGCAGTTCTTC.

The chain joins TRBV2 to TRBJ2-2; 7 bases line up with TRBD2. Germline CDR1 is SNHLY and CDR2 is FYNNEI. The trim removed 5 bases at V and 5 bases at J, leaving 20 bases unmatched. The CDR3 loop spans 19 amino acids. CDR3 in amino acids: CASSQDPTSPVRGTGELFF. CDR3 in DNA: TGTGCCAGCAGTCAGGACCCGACTAGCCCGGTTCGAGGGACCGGGGAGCTGTTTTTT.

There are a few counts of this clone. The chain links TRBV28 to TRBJ2-3, with TRBD1 matching 9 bases. V shed 5 bases, J shed 2 bases, and the junction held 8 bases outside the gene matches. The CDR3 is 16 residues long. Germline CDR1 reads MDHEN; CDR2 reads SYDVKM. CDR3 sequence: CASSPTGGSVTDTQYF. The CDR3 bases are TGTGCCAGCAGTCCGACAGGGGGTAGCGTCACAGATACGCAGTATTTT. Filled out from reference TRBV28 and TRBJ2-3, the complete variable domain reads DVKVTQSSRYLVKRTGEKVFLECVQDMDHENMFWYRQDPGLGLRLIYFSYDVKMKEKGDIPEGYSVSREKKERFSLILESASTNQTSMYLCASSPTGGSVTDTQYFGPGTRLTVL.

CDR3 DNA sequence: TGTGCCAGCAGTTTAACAGACCTTCAGCCCCAGCATTTT. Amino acid sequence: CASSLTDLQPQHF. This chain links TRBV28 with TRBJ1-5; no firm D call. The CDR3 has 13 amino acids. From germline, CDR1 is MDHEN and CDR2 SYDVKM. V lost 2 bases and J 6 bases, leaving 8 bases between the germline ends.

V gene TRBV5-1 combines with J gene TRBJ1-4, with 7 positions matching TRBD1. V was pared by 4 bases and J by 6 bases, with 3 bases of the junction left unmatched. In germline, CDR1 is SGHRS, CDR2 YFSETQ. CDR3 length equals 13 residues. The CDR3 loop is CASSPTGYEKLFF. The CDR3 DNA sequence: TGCGCCAGCAGCCCGACAGGGTATGAAAAACTGTTTTTT.

This clone was counted once. The rearrangement links TRBV6-1 to TRBJ1-2; maybe TRBD1 (6 bases). Per the germline V gene, CDR1 is MNHNS and CDR2 is SASEGT. V was trimmed by 6 bases and J by 1 base, leaving 12 bases between them. CDR3 length: 14 residues. CDR3: CASRIGQNNYGYTF. The CDR3 nucleotides read TGTGCCAGCAGGATAGGACAGAATAACTATGGCTACACCTTC.

This clone was counted a few times. The rearrangement joins TRBV27 to TRBJ2-1; TRBD1 is a possible D gene (6 bases). V shed 3 bases and J shed 6 bases, with 9 bases lying between them. CDR1 and CDR2 from the germline V gene are MNHEY and SMNVEV (reference sequence). The CDR3 is 13 amino acids. The CDR3 loop reads CASSLRGGNEQFF. The CDR3 DNA reads TGTGCCAGCAGTTTGAGAGGGGGCAATGAGCAGTTCTTC.

This clone appeared once. The chain combines TRBV29-1 with TRBJ2-1; a possible D gene is TRBD2 (6 bases). The germline CDR1 and CDR2 sequences are SQVTM and ANQGSEA. The CDR3 covers 12 residues. V was pared by 4 bases and J by 9 bases, with 13 bases between. The DNA for the CDR3 is TGCAGCGTTGTACGGGAGAGTGGTGAGCAGTTCTTC. Protein: CSVVRESGEQFF.

This sequence joins TRBV2 and TRBJ1-6, with D unresolved. The germline V and J ends were trimmed by 6 bases and 5 bases, with 11 bases remaining between them. CDR1 is SNHLY, CDR2 FYNNEI, per germline. The CDR3 runs to 14 residues. The CDR3 region is CASRGDGNNSPLHF. The CDR3 region has the DNA TGTGCCAGCAGGGGTGACGGGAATAATTCACCCCTCCACTTT. Complete variable domain (other parts from reference TRBV2 and TRBJ1-6): EPEVTQTPSHQVTQMGQEVILRCVPISNHLYFYWYRQILGQKVEFLVSFYNNEISEKSEIFDDQFSVERPDGSNFTLKIRSTKLEDSAMYFCASRGDGNNSPLHFGNGTRLTVT.

The chain joins TRBV28 to TRBJ2-7, with 7 bases fitting TRBD2. Germline CDR1 is MDHEN and CDR2 is SYDVKM. The CDR3 loop spans 13 amino acids. The V and J ends lost 10 bases and 2 bases, in that order; junction bases with no gene match: 8. CDR3 sequence (DNA): TGTGCCACCCGTAGCGGGCAGACCTACGAGCAGTACTTC. Protein product: CATRSGQTYEQYF.